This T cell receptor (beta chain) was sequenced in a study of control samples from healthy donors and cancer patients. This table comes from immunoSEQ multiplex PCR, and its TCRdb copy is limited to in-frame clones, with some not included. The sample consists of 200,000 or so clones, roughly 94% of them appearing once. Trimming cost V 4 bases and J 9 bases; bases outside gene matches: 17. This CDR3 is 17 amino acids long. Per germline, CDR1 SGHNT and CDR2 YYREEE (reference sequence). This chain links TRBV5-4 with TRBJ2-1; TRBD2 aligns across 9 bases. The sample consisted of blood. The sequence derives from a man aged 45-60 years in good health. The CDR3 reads CASSPGGIAGALSEQFF. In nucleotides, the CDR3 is TGTGCCAGCAGCCCCGGGGGGATAGCGGGGGCCCTGTCTGAGCAGTTCTTC. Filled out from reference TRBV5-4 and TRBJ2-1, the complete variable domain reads ETGVTQSPTHLIKTRGQQVTLRCSSQSGHNTVSWYQQALGQGPQFIFQYYREEENGRGNFPPRFSGLQFPNYSSELNVNALELDDSALYLCASSPGGIAGALSEQFFGPGTRLTVL.